The 16 T cell receptor beta chains given below trace back to one sample, sequenced in a study of response to subunit inactivated influenza vaccine. TCRdb re-called the RT-PCR reads with MiXCR, one entry per CDR3 protein. Of about 570,000 distinct CDR3 sequences listed, around 11% were seen once; the top ten hold 8% to 13%. These data are also associated with another study on T cells expressing NK-cell markers. That report adds: UMI-tagged 5'RACE template switching yielded the TCR beta cDNA.

Source: PBMCs from blood, taken on the day of vaccination. The receptor set was obtained from a man between 45 and 60 years old who received an inactivated influenza vaccine.

This clonotype was seen a few times. V and J are TRBV7-9 and TRBJ1-6; 8 bases fit TRBD1. The germline V gene encodes CDR1 SEHNR and CDR2 FQNEAQ (reference sequence). The CDR3 totals 14 residues. The junction had 5 bases not matched to a gene; V was cut back by 6 bases and J by 7 bases. The CDR3 sequence is CASRDGQGNSPLHF. The CDR3 region has the DNA TGTGCCAGCAGAGACGGACAGGGCAATTCACCCCTCCACTTT.

This clonotype has a count of ten or more. V and J are TRBV7-2 and TRBJ2-2, with no clear D. Trimming took off 2 bases at V and 0 bases at J, with 7 bases between the two ends. Germline assignment: CDR1 SGHTA and CDR2 FQGNSA. The CDR3 spans 15 residues. CDR3 loop: CASSLSTSNTGELFF. The CDR3 bases are TGTGCCAGCAGCTTATCGACATCGAACACCGGGGAGCTGTTTTTT.

This clonotype was found a few times. This chain links TRBV5-8 with TRBJ2-1; TRBD2 aligns across 9 bases. This CDR3 is built from 15 residues. V was clipped by 1 base and J by 7 bases; unmatched bases: 6. Germline CDR1 reads SGHTS; CDR2 reads YDEGEE. This CDR3 reads CASSLRGRAGNEQFF. The CDR3 DNA reads TGTGCCAGCAGCTTGCGCGGGAGGGCCGGAAATGAGCAGTTCTTC.

The chain combines TRBV27 with TRBJ2-2, with D possibly matching TRBD2 (6 bases). CDR1 MNHEY and CDR2 SMNVEV come from the germline V gene (reference sequence). CDR3 length: 14 amino acids. Trimming took off 5 bases at V and 2 bases at J, with 9 bases between the two ends. CDR3 in DNA: TGTGCCAGCAGTCGGCGGGGAAACACCGGGGAGCTGTTTTTT. It translates to CASSRRGNTGELFF.

This clonotype was counted a few times. The V call is TRBV12-3 or TRBV12-4, the J call TRBJ2-6; 8 bases map to TRBD1. The CDR3 contains 18 residues. The V and J ends lost 6 bases and 0 bases, in that order; junction bases with no gene match: 10. The CDR3 sequence is CASRPDGQGFSGANVLTF. The CDR3 DNA reads as TGTGCCAGCAGACCCGACGGACAGGGCTTCTCTGGGGCCAACGTCCTGACTTTC.

The sample holds a few counts of this clonotype. J is TRBJ2-7 and V is TRBV28; D is unresolved. In germline, CDR1 is MDHEN, CDR2 SYDVKM. Trimming cost V 6 bases and J 0 bases, with 12 bases left between them. The CDR3 has 14 amino acids. Written as DNA, the CDR3 is TGTGCCAGCAGCCGACGGCAACTCTCCTACGAGCAGTACTTC. Protein: CASSRRQLSYEQYF.

There are a few counts of this clonotype. The chain joins TRBV5-1 to TRBJ2-5; 12 nucleotides align to TRBD2. The CDR3 is made up of 16 amino acids. Germline CDR1 reads SGHRS; CDR2 reads YFSETQ. V trimming: 3 bases; J trimming: 1 base; junction bases outside the gene matches: 4. The CDR3 loop is CASSSLAGGIQETQYF. CDR3 DNA sequence: TGCGCCAGCAGCTCCCTAGCGGGAGGGATCCAAGAGACCCAGTACTTC.

This clonotype has more than one count but fewer than ten. The chain employs TRBV27 and TRBJ2-5; 8 nucleotides match TRBD1. The length of the CDR3 is 16 residues. Trimming cost V 5 bases and J 4 bases; bases outside gene matches: 12. CDR1 MNHEY and CDR2 SMNVEV come from the germline V gene (reference sequence). The DNA of the CDR3 is TGTGCCAGCAGTACACCCGCCGGGACAGGCATAGAGACCCAGTACTTC. It specifies CASSTPAGTGIETQYF.

This clonotype was detected a few times. The rearrangement uses TRBV20-1 and TRBJ2-1; the match to TRBD2 covers 11 bases. V was clipped by 2 bases and J by 9 bases; unmatched bases: 3. Per germline, CDR1 DFQATT and CDR2 SNEGSKA (reference sequence). The CDR3 runs to 13 residues. CDR3 protein: CSARLAGGGEQFF. The CDR3 DNA sequence: TGCAGTGCTAGACTAGCGGGAGGTGGTGAGCAGTTCTTC.

In its sample, this clonotype was seen many times. This chain joins TRBV2 and TRBJ2-7; 7 nucleotides line up with TRBD1. Losses at the gene ends were 2 bases for V and 5 bases for J; bases not matched to a gene: 6. The CDR3 sequence is 14 residues long. Germline V gives CDR1 SNHLY, CDR2 FYNNEI. In DNA form, the CDR3 reads TGTGCCAGCAGTGAACGTACAGGGGACCACGAGCAGTACTTC. Its protein is CASSERTGDHEQYF.

J is TRBJ2-7 and V is TRBV20-1; D may correspond to TRBD1 or TRBD2 (5 bases each). Trimming removed 6 bases from V and 2 bases from J, with 17 bases in between. The CDR3 totals 14 residues. CDR1 DFQATT and CDR2 SNEGSKA come from the germline V gene (reference sequence). The CDR3 loop is CSAEPGTEAYEQYF. CDR3 bases: TGCAGTGCGGAACCCGGGACGGAGGCCTACGAGCAGTACTTC.

There are a few counts of this clonotype. The gene calls are TRBV12-5 and TRBJ2-3; D is unclear. The CDR3 extends over 15 amino acids. Trimming stripped 3 bases from V and 5 bases from J, with 15 bases between. Germline V CDR1 and CDR2: LGHNT, FRNRAP. CDR3 DNA sequence: TGTGCTAGTGGTTTTGAAATGGGGTCGGGAGATACGCAGTATTTT. Protein: CASGFEMGSGDTQYF.

The gene calls are TRBV4-3 and TRBJ1-1; D is ambiguous. Germline values: CDR1 LGHNA, CDR2 YSLEER. The length of the CDR3 is 13 residues. V was clipped by 7 bases and J by 1 base, with 10 bases between them. CDR3 bases: TGCGCCAGCAACCGCGACGGGAACACTGAAGCTTTCTTT. Protein sequence: CASNRDGNTEAFF.

The V call is TRBV14, the J call TRBJ2-5; 7 nucleotides line up with TRBD2. Germline assignment: CDR1 SGHDN and CDR2 FVKESK. V lost 4 bases, J lost 7 bases, and 12 bases stayed unmatched. The CDR3 is 15 amino acids. This chain's CDR3 is CASSPGASGPRTQYF. CDR3 DNA sequence: TGTGCCAGCAGCCCTGGGGCTAGCGGTCCCCGGACCCAGTACTTC. The full variable domain, rest sourced from reference TRBV14 and TRBJ2-5, is EAGVTQFPSHSVIEKGQTVTLRCDPISGHDNLYWYRRVMGKEIKFLLHFVKESKQDESGMPNNRFLAERTGGTYSTLKVQPAELEDSGVYFCASSPGASGPRTQYFGPGTRLLVL.

This clonotype showed up many times. V gene TRBV7-8 combines with J gene TRBJ2-7; 16 positions match TRBD2. The CDR3 contains 15 residues. CDR1 is SGHVS and CDR2 is FQNEAQ in the germline V gene. The V and J ends lost 4 bases and 4 bases, in that order; junction bases with no gene match: 1. DNA for the CDR3: TGTGCCAGCAGCTCGGGACTAGCGGGAGGGTACGAGCAGTACTTC. It is translated as CASSSGLAGGYEQYF.

This clonotype was recorded a few times. V is TRBV24-1 and J is TRBJ2-1; 9 bases agree with TRBD1. The CDR3 spans 17 residues. V trimming: 1 base; J trimming: 4 bases; junction bases outside the gene matches: 7. Germline CDR1 reads KGHDR; CDR2 reads SFDVKD. CDR3 nucleotide sequence: TGTGCCACCAGTGATTTTGTAGGACAGGGGATTTACAATGAGCAGTTCTTC. This sequence encodes CATSDFVGQGIYNEQFF.